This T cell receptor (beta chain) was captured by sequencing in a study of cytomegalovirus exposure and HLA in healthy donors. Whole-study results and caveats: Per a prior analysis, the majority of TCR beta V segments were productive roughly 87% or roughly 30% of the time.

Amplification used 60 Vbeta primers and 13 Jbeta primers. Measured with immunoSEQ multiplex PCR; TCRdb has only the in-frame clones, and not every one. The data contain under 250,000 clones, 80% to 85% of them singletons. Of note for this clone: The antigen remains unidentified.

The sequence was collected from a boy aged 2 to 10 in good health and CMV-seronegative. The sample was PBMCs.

The CDR3 nucleotides are TGTGCCAGCAGCTTGGTTCGTGTCGGCCGGGGGTCGGGCTACACCTTC. It translates to CASSLVRVGRGSGYTF. V usage is TRBV5-6 and J usage is TRBJ1-2, with a tentative D call TRBD1 (5 bases). This CDR3 spans 16 amino acids. Germline CDR1 reads SGHDT; CDR2 reads YYEEEE. Deletions cut 0 bases from V and 8 bases from J, with 20 bases between.